Described below is a single T cell receptor (beta chain) sequence and its context. The germline V and J ends were trimmed by 1 base and 0 bases, with 9 bases remaining between them. There are 15 residues in the CDR3. Germline loops: CDR1 SGHTA, CDR2 FQGNSA. Regarding treatment: oral pan-JAK inhibitor, 5-10 mg twice daily. The data belong to a study of CD8+ T cells in alopecia areata. Extracted RNA was reverse transcribed into cDNA, the sequencing template. Profiling relied on immunoSEQ multiplex PCR, and the TCRdb table lists in-frame clones only, not all of them. The sample has around 200,000 clones; over 60% are singletons.

V usage is TRBV7-2 and J usage is TRBJ1-1; no clear D gene. Specimen: CD4+ T cells sorted from blood, collected at week 4, from a patient treated with tofacitinib. This receptor was identified in a human donor with alopecia areata. Written as DNA, the CDR3 is TGTGCCAGCAGCTTAGGGGCAAGCATGAACACTGAAGCTTTCTTT. Encoded protein: CASSLGASMNTEAFF.